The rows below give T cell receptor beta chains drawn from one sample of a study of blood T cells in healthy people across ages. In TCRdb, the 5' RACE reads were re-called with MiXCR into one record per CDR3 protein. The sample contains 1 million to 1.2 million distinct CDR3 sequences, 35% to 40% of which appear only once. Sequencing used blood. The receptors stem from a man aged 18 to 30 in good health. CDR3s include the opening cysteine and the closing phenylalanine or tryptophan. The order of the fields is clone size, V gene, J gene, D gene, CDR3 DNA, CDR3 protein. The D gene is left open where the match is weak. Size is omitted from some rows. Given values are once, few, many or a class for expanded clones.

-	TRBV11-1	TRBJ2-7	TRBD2	TGTGCCAGCAGCTTCTGGCGGGGGGGCTACAATGAGCAGTACTTC	CASSFWRGGYNEQYF
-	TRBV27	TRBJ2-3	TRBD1	TGTGCCAGCAGTTTACGGAGGACAGGGATAGAAGGGACAGATACGCAGTATTTT	CASSLRRTGIEGTDTQYF
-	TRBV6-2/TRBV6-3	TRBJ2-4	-	TGTGCCAGCATTCCGGGACTGGGGTCATCAAAGCAGTACTTC	CASIPGLGSSKQYF
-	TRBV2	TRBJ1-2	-	TGTGCCAGCAGAGGAGACAGACTCTATGGCTACACCTTC	CASRGDRLYGYTF
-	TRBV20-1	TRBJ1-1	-	TGCAGTGCTAGAGAAGGGGCAGAGTACACTGAAGCTTTCTTT	CSAREGAEYTEAFF
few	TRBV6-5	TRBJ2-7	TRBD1	TGTGCCAGCAGGCGGGACAGGGACTCCTACGAGCAGTACTTC	CASRRDRDSYEQYF
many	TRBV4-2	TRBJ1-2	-	TGTGCCAGCAGCCAAGCGACAGGAGCTAACTATGGCTACACCTTC	CASSQATGANYGYTF
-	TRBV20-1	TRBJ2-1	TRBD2	TGCAGTGCTAGACCCCGCGGGAGAAATGAGCAGTTCTTC	CSARPRGRNEQFF
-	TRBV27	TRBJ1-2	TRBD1	TGTGCCAGCAGTTTAAGCGGACAGGGGGGGAACTACTATGGCTACACCTTC	CASSLSGQGGNYYGYTF
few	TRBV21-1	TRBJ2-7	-	TGTGCCAGCAGCATCGCGGGGACCTACGAGCAGTACTTC	CASSIAGTYEQYF
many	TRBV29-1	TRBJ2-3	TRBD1	TGCAGCGTCGACGCTGGACAGGGAACAGATACGCAGTATTTT	CSVDAGQGTDTQYF
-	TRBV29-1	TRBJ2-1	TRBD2	TGCAGCGTTAGCGGGGGAAGGGGGAATGAGCAGTTCTTC	CSVSGGRGNEQFF
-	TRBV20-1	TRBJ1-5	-	TGCAGTGCCACAGGGATACGGAATCAGCCCCAGCATTTT	CSATGIRNQPQHF
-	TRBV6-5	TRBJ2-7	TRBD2	TGTGCCAGCAGAAGGAGCGGGGCGAAATACAATGAGCAGTACTTC	CASRRSGAKYNEQYF
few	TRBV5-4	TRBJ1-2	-	TGTGCCAGCAGCTTGCCAGGAGCTGCTAACTATGGCTACACCTTC	CASSLPGAANYGYTF
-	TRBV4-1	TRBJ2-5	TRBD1	TGCGCCAGCGGCTGGGACAGGCAAGAGACCCAGTACTTC	CASGWDRQETQYF
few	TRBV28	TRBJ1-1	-	TGTGCCAGCCCTAACCCCAACTCCGGACAGCAGCAGAACACTGAAGCTTTCTTT	CASPNPNSGQQQNTEAFF
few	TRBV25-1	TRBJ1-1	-	TGTGCCAGCAGTGTGGCGACAGATGAAGCTTTCTTT	CASSVATDEAFF
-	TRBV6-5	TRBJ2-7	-	TGTGCCAGCAGCCAAGCCCCGGGACAAACCTACGAGCAGTACTTC	CASSQAPGQTYEQYF
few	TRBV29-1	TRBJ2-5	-	TGCAGCGTTGATCTAACTAGCCTTGGAGAGACCCAGTACTTC	CSVDLTSLGETQYF
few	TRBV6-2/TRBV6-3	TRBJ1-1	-	TGTGCCAGCAGTTATAGGAGGAACACTGAAGCTTTCTTT	CASSYRRNTEAFF
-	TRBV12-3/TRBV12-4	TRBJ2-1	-	TGTGCCAGCAGTTTAGGCGCGCAAGAGACCCAGTTCTTC	CASSLGAQETQFF
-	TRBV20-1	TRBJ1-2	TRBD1	TGCAGTGCTACTTACTCCCGGACAGGTCGGGGTGGCTACACCTTC	CSATYSRTGRGGYTF
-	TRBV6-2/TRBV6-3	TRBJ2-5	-	TGTGCCAGCAGTTACAGGGAGGCAGGGAGCAACAATGAGCAGTACTTC	CASSYREAGSNNEQYF
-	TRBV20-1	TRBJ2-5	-	TGCAGTGCCAGGAAAGCAGGACGGACCCTTACCCAAGAGACCCAGTACTTC	CSARKAGRTLTQETQYF
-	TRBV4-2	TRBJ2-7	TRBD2	TGTGCCGGCAGCCAAGATGGGGGGGGAGAACGGTCCGTCTACAATGAGCAGTACTTC	CAGSQDGGGERSVYNEQYF
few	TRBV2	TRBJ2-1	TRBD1	TGTGCCAGCAGGGACAGGGACTTGAACAATGAGCAGTTCTTC	CASRDRDLNNEQFF
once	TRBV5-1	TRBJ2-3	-	TGCGCCAGCAGCTTGGCCTCGGCGGGATCAGATACGCAGTATTTT	CASSLASAGSDTQYF
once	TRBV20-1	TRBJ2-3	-	TGCAGTGCTAGGTCGCTAGGACAGCGAAGGGGGATAAGCACAGATACGCAGTATTTT	CSARSLGQRRGISTDTQYF
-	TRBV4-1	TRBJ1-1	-	TGCGCCAGCAGCCAAGAGCGGGCACGGACTGAAGCTTTCTTT	CASSQERARTEAFF
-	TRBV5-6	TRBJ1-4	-	TGTGCCAGCAGCTTCTACAGTACTAATGAAAAACTGTTTTTT	CASSFYSTNEKLFF
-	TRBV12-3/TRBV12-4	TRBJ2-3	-	TGTGCCGGCAGTCCCTCCAAAGAGAACACAGATACGCAGTATTTT	CAGSPSKENTDTQYF
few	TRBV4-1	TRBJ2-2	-	TGCGCCAGCAGCCGATCTCCCCCTTCGGCAGGGGACACCGGGGAGCTGTTTTTT	CASSRSPPSAGDTGELFF
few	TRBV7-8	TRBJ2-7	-	TGTGCCAGCAGCTTAGTTTTAGGGTCCTACGAGCAGTACTTC	CASSLVLGSYEQYF
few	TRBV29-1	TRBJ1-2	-	TGCAGCGTTGCCGCAGGAGAGCATGGCTACACCTTC	CSVAAGEHGYTF
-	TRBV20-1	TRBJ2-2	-	TGCAGTGCTAGAGGTGGACCTTCGAACACCGGGGAGCTGTTTTTT	CSARGGPSNTGELFF
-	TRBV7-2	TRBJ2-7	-	TGTGCCAGCAGCCCATCTCATCAGGTCTACGAGCAGTACTTC	CASSPSHQVYEQYF
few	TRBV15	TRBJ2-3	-	TGTGCCACCAGCATAGTGGTCAGGGGATCAGATACGCAGTATTTT	CATSIVVRGSDTQYF
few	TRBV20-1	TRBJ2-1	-	TGCAGTGCTAGAGTGAGCAGGGGGGCCTCCTACAATGAGCAGTTCTTC	CSARVSRGASYNEQFF
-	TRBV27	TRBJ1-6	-	TGTGCCAGCAGTTCAGGGATCTCGGGTTCACCCCTCCACTTT	CASSSGISGSPLHF
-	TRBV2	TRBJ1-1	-	TGTGCCAGCAGTGATGGAGGAGCGAACACTGAAGCTTTCTTT	CASSDGGANTEAFF
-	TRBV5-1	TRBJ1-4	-	TGCGCCAGCAGCTTTCTTGGGGCCGAAAATGAAAAACTGTTTTTT	CASSFLGAENEKLFF
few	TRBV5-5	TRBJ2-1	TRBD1	TGTGCCAGCAGCTCCCCGGGACAGGGGGTCGATGAGCAGTTCTTC	CASSSPGQGVDEQFF
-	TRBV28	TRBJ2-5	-	TGTGCCCTAGGGGGCCAAGAGACCCAGTACTTC	CALGGQETQYF
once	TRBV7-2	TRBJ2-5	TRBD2	TGTGCCAGCAGCTTCGGATCTAGCGGGGGCCAGTCTCAAGAGACCCAGTACTTC	CASSFGSSGGQSQETQYF
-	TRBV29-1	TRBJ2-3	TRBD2	TGCAGCGTTGCGGGAGCGGGGGGGCCTGGAGATACGCAGTATTTT	CSVAGAGGPGDTQYF